The following is a TCR beta chain sequence with its context. Its specificity is unknown. The record originates from a study of OX40 agonist ivuxolimab in advanced cancers. Study-level information: Ivuxolimab, an agonist antibody against OX40 (CD134), was given to patients.

Overall study findings and caveats: Clonal expansion was seen in CD4+ and CD8+ blood T cells by week 6 at 0.1 to 3.0 mg/kg.

Sequencing was performed with immunoSEQ multiplex PCR; in TCRdb, only in-frame clones are kept and a portion is missing. The sample yields 77,000 or so clones, about nine tenths seen once. The CDR3 has 11 amino acids. The V gene lost 1 base and the J gene lost 9 bases, with 4 bases spanning the gap. Germline values: CDR1 SGHAT, CDR2 FQNNGV. This sequence joins TRBV11-2 and TRBJ2-1; D unclear. The source is an adult with an advanced solid tumor such as melanoma, head and neck, liver or kidney cancer. The sequencing here drew on CD4+ or CD8+ T cells sorted from blood, taken in a trial of the OX40 agonist ivuxolimab. CDR3 DNA: TGTGCCAGCAGCTTAGCAAGTGAGCAGTTCTTC. It encodes CASSLASEQFF.